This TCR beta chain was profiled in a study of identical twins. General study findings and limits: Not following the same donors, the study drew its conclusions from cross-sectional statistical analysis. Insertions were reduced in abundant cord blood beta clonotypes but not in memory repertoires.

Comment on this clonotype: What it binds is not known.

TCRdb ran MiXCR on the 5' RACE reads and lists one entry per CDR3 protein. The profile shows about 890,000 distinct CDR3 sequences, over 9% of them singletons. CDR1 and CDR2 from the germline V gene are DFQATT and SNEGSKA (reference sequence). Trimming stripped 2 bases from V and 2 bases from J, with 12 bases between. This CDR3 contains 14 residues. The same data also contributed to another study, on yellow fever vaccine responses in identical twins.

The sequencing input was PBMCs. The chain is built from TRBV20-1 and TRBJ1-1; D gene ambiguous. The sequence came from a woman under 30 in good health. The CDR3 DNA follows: TGCAGTGCTAGATCTCGGGTAGGAAACACTGAAGCTTTCTTT. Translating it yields CSARSRVGNTEAFF.